This paragraph covers one T cell receptor (beta chain) sequence. The data stem from a study of blood T cell repertoires in COVID-19. The CDR3 is 15 amino acids. Germline lookup yields CDR1 LNHDA and CDR2 SQIVND (reference sequence). The junction had 7 bases not matched to a gene; V was cut back by 4 bases and J by 3 bases. In the authors' workflow: Amplifying reference gene primers gave estimates of nucleated cell counts. Clones were read by immunoSEQ multiplex PCR, and TCRdb kept only the in-frame ones, dropping some. That table gives V, J and clone size, and the DNA gave D and trimming. This repertoire shows some 290,000 clones, over 85% found once; its top ten account for 11%.

The sequence was collected from a woman aged 25 to 39 with COVID-19, enrolled during active disease. Source material: peripheral blood. This chain connects TRBV19 to TRBJ2-7, with 9 nucleotides matching TRBD1. The DNA for the CDR3 is TGTGCCAGTAGTACACCGGGACAGGGCTACTACGAGCAGTACTTC. Protein sequence: CASSTPGQGYYEQYF.